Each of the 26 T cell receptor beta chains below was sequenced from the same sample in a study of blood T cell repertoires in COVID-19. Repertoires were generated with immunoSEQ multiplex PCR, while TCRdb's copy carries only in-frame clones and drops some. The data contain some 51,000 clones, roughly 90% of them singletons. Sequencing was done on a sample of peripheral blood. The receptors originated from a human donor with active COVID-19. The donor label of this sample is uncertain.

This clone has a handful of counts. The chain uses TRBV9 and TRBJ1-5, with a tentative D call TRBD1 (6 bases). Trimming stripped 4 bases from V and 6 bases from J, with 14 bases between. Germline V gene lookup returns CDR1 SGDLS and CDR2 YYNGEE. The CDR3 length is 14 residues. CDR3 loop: CASSPAGVFQPQHF. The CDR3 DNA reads TGTGCCAGCAGCCCCGCAGGGGTTTTTCAGCCCCAGCATTTT.

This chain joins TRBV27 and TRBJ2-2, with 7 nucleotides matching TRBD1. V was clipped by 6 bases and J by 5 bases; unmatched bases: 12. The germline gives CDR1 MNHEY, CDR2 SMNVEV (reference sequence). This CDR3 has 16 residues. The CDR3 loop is CASSATGTVYTGELFF. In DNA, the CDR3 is TGTGCCAGCAGCGCGACCGGGACAGTTTATACCGGGGAGCTGTTTTTT.

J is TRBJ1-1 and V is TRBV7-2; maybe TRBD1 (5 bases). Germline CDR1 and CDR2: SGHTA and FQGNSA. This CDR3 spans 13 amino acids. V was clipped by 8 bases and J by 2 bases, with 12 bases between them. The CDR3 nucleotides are TGTGCCAGCGGATCGACAGCTAACACTGAAGCTTTCTTT. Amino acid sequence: CASGSTANTEAFF.

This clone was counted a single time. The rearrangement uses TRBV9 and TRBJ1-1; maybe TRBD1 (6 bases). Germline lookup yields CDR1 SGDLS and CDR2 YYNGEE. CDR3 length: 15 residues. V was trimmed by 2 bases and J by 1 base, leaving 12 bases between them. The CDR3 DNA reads TGTGCCAGCAGCGTGACCCCGGGACAGAACACTGAAGCTTTCTTT. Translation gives CASSVTPGQNTEAFF. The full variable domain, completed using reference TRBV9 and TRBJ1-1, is DSGVTQTPKHLITATGQRVTLRCSPRSGDLSVYWYQQSLDQGLQFLIQYYNGEERAKGNILERFSAQQFPDLHSELNLSSLELGDSALYFCASSVTPGQNTEAFFGQGTRLTVV.

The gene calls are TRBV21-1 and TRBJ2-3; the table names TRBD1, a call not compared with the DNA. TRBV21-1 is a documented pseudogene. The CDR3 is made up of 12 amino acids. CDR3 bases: TGTGCCAATATCAGGGGCACAGATACGCAGTATTTT. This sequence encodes CANIRGTDTQYF.

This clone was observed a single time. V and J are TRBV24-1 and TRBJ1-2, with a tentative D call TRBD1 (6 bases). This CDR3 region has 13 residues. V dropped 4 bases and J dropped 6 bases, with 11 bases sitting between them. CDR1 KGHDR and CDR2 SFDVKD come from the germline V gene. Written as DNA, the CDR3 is TGTGCCACCAGTGACCTGACAGGACATGGCTACACCTTC. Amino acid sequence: CATSDLTGHGYTF.

In nucleotides, the CDR3 is TGTGCCAGCAGGGCCCCAGGGGACAATGAGCAGTTCTTC. Protein product: CASRAPGDNEQFF. J is TRBJ2-1 and V is TRBV6-6, with TRBD1 as a possible D gene (6 bases). CDR1 MNHNY and CDR2 SVGAGI come from the germline V gene (reference sequence). Trimming took off 6 bases at V and 5 bases at J, with 11 bases between the two ends. This CDR3 is built from 13 residues.

The CDR3 bases are TGTGCCAGCAGCTTCGGTTCAGATACGCAGTATTTT. This gives the protein CASSFGSDTQYF. J is TRBJ2-3 and V is TRBV5-6, with no clear D. The V end was cut by 2 bases, the J end by 4 bases, with 5 bases between. Germline values: CDR1 SGHDT, CDR2 YYEEEE. The CDR3 runs 12 residues.

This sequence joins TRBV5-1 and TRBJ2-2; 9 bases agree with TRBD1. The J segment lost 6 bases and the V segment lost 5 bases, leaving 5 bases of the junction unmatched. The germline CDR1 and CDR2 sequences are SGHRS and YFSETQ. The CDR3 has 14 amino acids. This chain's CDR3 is CASRTGGLAGELFF. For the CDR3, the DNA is TGCGCCAGCAGGACAGGGGGTTTGGCCGGGGAGCTGTTTTTT.

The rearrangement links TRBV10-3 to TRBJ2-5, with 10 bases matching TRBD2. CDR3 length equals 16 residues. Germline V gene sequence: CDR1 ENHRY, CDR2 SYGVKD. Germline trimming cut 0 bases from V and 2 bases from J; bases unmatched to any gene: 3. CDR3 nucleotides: TGTGCCATCAGTGAGTCAGGACTAGCGGCTCAAGAGACCCAGTACTTC. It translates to CAISESGLAAQETQYF.

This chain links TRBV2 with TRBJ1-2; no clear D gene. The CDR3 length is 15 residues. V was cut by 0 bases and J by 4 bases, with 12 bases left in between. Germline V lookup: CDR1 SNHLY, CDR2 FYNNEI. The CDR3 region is CASSEALYTGYGYTF. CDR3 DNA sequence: TGTGCCAGCAGTGAAGCGCTTTATACCGGCTATGGCTACACCTTC.

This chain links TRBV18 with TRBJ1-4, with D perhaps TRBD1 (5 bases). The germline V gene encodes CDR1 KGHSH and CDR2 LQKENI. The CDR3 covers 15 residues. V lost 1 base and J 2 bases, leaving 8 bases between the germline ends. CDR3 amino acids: CASSPQGPTNEKLFF. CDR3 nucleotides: TGTGCCAGCTCACCACAGGGGCCGACTAATGAAAAACTGTTTTTT.

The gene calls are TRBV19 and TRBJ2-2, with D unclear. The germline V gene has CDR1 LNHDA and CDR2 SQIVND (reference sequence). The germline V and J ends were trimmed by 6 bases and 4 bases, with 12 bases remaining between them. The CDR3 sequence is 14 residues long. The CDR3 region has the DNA TGTGCCAGTAGGCCCGACACGAGCACCGGGGAGCTGTTTTTT. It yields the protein CASRPDTSTGELFF.

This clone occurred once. In DNA, the CDR3 is TGTGCCAGCAGTTTGGGGGCGACAGGGTACCAAGAGACCCAGTACTTC. It encodes CASSLGATGYQETQYF. This rearrangement joins TRBV28 to TRBJ2-5; 7 nucleotides align to TRBD1. Trimming removed 3 bases from V and 0 bases from J; junction bases left unmatched: 7. The CDR3 runs 16 residues. CDR1 MDHEN and CDR2 SYDVKM come from the germline V gene.

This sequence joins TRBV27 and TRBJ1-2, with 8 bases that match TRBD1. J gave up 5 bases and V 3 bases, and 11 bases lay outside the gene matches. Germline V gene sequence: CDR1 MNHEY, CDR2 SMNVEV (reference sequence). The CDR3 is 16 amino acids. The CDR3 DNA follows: TGTGCCAGCAGTTTCTCCGCGACCGGGACAGGTTATGGCTACACCTTC. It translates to CASSFSATGTGYGYTF.

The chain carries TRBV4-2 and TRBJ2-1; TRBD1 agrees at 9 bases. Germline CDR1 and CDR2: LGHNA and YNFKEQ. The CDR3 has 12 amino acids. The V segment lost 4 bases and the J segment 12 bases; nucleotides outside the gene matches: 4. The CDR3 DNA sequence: TGTGCCAGCAGCCTGTACAGGGGGCCGCAGTTCTTC. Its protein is CASSLYRGPQFF.

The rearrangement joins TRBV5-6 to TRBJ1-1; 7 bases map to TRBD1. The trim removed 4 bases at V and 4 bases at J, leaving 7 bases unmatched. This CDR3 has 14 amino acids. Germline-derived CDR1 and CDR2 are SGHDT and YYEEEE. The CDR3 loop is CASSTGQYGTEAFF. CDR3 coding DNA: TGTGCCAGCAGCACGGGACAGTATGGCACTGAAGCTTTCTTT.

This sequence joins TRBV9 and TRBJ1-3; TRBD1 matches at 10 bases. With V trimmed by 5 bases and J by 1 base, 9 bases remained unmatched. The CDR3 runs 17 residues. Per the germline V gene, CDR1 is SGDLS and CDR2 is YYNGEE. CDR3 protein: CASRARDRGSSGNTIYF. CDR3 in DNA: TGTGCCAGCAGGGCTCGGGACAGGGGTTCATCTGGAAACACCATATATTTT.

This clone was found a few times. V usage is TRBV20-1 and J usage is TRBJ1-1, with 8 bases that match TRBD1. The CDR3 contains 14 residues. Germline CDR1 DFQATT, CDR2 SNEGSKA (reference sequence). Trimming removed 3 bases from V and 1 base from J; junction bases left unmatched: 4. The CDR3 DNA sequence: TGCAGTGCTAGTCCCAGGGGGCCGAACACTGAAGCTTTCTTT. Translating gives CSASPRGPNTEAFF.

DNA for the CDR3: TGTGCCAGCAGCTTAGCTAGCGGGAAAGAGACCCAGTACTTC. Translating it yields CASSLASGKETQYF. The V gene is TRBV7-9, the J gene TRBJ2-5; 8 nucleotides match TRBD2. The V and J ends lost 0 bases and 3 bases, in that order; junction bases with no gene match: 0. The CDR3 length is 14 residues. Looked up from germline, CDR1 is SEHNR and CDR2 is FQNEAQ (reference sequence). Full variable domain (missing parts from reference TRBV7-9 and TRBJ2-5): DTGVSQNPRHKITKRGQNVTFRCDPISEHNRLYWYRQTLGQGPEFLTYFQNEAQLEKSRLLSDRFSAERPKGSFSTLEIQRTEQGDSAMYLCASSLASGKETQYFGPGTRLLVL.

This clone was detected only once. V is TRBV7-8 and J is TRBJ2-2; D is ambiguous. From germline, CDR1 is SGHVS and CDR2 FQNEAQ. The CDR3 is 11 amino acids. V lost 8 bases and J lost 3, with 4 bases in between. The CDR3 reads CASFDTGELFF. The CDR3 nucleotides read TGTGCCAGCTTCGACACCGGGGAGCTGTTTTTT.

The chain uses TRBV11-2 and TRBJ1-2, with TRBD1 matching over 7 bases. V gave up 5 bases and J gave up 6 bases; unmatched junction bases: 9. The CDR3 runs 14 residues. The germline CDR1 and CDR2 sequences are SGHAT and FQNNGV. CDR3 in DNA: TGTGCCAGCAGCCGGGACAGCTTCTACGATGGCTACACCTTC. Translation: CASSRDSFYDGYTF.

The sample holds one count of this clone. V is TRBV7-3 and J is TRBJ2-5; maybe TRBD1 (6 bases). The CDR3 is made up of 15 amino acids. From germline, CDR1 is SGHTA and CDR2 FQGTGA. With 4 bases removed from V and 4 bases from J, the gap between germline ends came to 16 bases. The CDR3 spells CASSWGRATGETQYF. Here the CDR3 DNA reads TGTGCCAGCAGCTGGGGGCGGGCCACCGGAGAGACCCAGTACTTC.

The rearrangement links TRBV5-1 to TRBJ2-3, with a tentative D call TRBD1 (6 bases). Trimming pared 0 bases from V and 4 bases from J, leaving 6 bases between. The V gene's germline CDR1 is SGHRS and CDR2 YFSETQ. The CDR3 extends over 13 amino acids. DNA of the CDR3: TGCGCCAGCAGCTTGGAGGGGGCAGATACGCAGTATTTT. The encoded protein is CASSLEGADTQYF.

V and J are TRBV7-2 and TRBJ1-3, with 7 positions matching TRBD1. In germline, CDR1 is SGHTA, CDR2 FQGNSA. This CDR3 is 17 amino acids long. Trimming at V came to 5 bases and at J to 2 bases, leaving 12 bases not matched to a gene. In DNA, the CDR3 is TGTGCCAGCAGCCACTCTCTACAGGGGATGGCTGGAAACACCATATATTTT. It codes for CASSHSLQGMAGNTIYF.

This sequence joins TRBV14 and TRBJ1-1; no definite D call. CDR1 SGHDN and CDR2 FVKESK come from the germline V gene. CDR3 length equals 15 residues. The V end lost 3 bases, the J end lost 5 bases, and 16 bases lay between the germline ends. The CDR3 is CASSQNGAGWTEAFF. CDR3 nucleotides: TGTGCCAGCAGCCAGAACGGAGCGGGGTGGACTGAAGCTTTCTTT.